This T cell receptor (beta chain) was recorded in a study of blood T cell repertoires in COVID-19. The CDR3 loop spans 15 amino acids. Trimming cost V 4 bases and J 0 bases; bases outside gene matches: 1. Germline CDR1 reads LNHDA; CDR2 reads SQIVND (reference sequence). Seattle's enrolled individuals joined amid active infection and were then monitored longitudinally. Methods used by the authors: Estimates of nucleated cell counts were drawn from the amplification of reference gene primers. The repertoire was sequenced with immunoSEQ multiplex PCR; TCRdb's copy has only in-frame clones and lacks some. V, J and clone size are taken as reported in that table, and D and trimming were inferred from the DNA itself. This table holds about 360,000 clones, around 88% found once.

This receptor was taken from a woman between 55 and 75 years old with COVID-19, enrolled during active disease. Input material: peripheral blood. The rearrangement joins TRBV19 to TRBJ2-4; the match to TRBD1 covers 9 bases. The CDR3 region is CASSRGQGAKNIQYF. For the CDR3, the DNA is TGTGCCAGTAGTAGGGGACAGGGAGCCAAAAACATTCAGTACTTC.